Here is one TCR beta chain with its context. The V and J ends lost 2 bases and 5 bases respectively, with 10 bases between them. CDR1 and CDR2 from the germline V gene are MNHNS and SASEGT. This CDR3 has 14 amino acids. The record originates from a study of blood T cell repertoires in COVID-19. Turning to the study itself: The United States, Italy and Spain supplied acute and convalescent COVID-19 samples.

In the study's own analysis: Reference gene primers were amplified, and this amplification served to estimate nucleated cell counts. Assay used: immunoSEQ multiplex PCR; TCRdb lists only in-frame clones, some missing. For V, J and clone size, that table is used; D and trimming come from the DNA. Here the sample spans about 82,000 clones, around four fifths being singletons. Sequencing used peripheral blood. The receptor comes from an elderly man with active or convalescent COVID-19. The rearrangement joins TRBV6-1 to TRBJ2-1, with a weak D call TRBD1 (6 bases). As DNA, the CDR3 is TGTGCCAGCAGTGAATATGGACAGAACAATGAGCAGTTCTTC. Its protein product is CASSEYGQNNEQFF.